The sequence of this TCR beta chain was determined in a study of graft-versus-host responses after intestinal transplantation. Whole-study context: Recipients received multivisceral, liver-intestinal, or isolated intestinal transplants.

Using immunoSEQ multiplex PCR, the repertoire was profiled, and TCRdb retains in-frame clones only, with some absent. The sample carries around 130,000 clones, approximately 94% recorded once. The germline V gene has CDR1 PRHDT and CDR2 FYEKMQ (reference sequence). The CDR3 totals 14 residues. Trimming took 6 bases from V and 3 from J; bases not matched to a gene: 7. This clone was detected only once. Antigen specificity is unknown. The source was unstimulated CD4+ T cells sorted from spleen or lymph node cells, collected before intestinal transplant. The sequence came from a human donor who received an intestinal transplant. The V gene is TRBV13, the J gene TRBJ2-7, with 8 bases matching TRBD2. CDR3 bases: TGTGCCAGCAGGATAGCGGGGACCGACTACGAGCAGTACTTC. Protein: CASRIAGTDYEQYF.